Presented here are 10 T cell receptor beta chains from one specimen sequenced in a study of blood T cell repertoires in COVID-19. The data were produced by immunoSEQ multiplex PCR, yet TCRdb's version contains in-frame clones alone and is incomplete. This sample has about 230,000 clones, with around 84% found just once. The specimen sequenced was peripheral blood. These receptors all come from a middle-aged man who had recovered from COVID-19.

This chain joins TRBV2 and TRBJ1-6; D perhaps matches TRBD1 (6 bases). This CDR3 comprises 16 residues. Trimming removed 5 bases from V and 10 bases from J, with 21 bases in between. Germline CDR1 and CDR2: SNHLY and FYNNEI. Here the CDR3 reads CASSRIASRGLSPLHF. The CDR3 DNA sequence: TGTGCCAGCAGTAGGATTGCTTCCAGGGGCTTGTCACCCCTCCACTTT.

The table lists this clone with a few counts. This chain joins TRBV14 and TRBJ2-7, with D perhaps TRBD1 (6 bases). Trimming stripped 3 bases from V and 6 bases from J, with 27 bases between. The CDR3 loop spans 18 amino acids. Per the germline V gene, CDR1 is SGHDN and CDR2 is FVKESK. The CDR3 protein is CASSHPKGVGRGKGEQYF. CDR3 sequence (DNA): TGTGCCAGCAGCCACCCTAAGGGTGTCGGCAGGGGAAAGGGCGAGCAGTACTTC.

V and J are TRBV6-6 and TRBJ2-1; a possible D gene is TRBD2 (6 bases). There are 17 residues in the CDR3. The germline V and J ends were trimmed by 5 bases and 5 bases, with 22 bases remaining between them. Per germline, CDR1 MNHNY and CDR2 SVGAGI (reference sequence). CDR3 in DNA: TGTGCCAGCAGTCCCGGGAGTCGGGGGACTGGAGACAATGAGCAGTTCTTC. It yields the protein CASSPGSRGTGDNEQFF.

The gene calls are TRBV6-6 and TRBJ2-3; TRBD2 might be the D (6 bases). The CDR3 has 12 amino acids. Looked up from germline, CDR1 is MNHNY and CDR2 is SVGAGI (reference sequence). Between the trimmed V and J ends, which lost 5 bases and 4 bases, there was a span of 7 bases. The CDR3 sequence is CASSPGADTQYF. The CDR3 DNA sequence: TGTGCCAGCAGTCCGGGGGCAGATACGCAGTATTTT.

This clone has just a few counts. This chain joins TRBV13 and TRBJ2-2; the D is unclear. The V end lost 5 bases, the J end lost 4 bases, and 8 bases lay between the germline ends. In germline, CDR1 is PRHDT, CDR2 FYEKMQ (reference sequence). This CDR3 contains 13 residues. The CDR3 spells CASSTYSTGELFF. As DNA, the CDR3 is TGTGCCAGCAGCACGTACAGCACCGGGGAGCTGTTTTTT.

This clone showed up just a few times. Here the CDR3 reads CASEPDTSREQYF. CDR3 nucleotides: TGTGCCAGCGAGCCCGACACTTCGCGCGAGCAGTACTTC. The chain uses TRBV2 and TRBJ2-7; D remains unclear. Germline assignment: CDR1 SNHLY and CDR2 FYNNEI. The V and J ends lost 8 bases and 6 bases respectively, with 17 bases between them. This CDR3 comprises 13 residues.

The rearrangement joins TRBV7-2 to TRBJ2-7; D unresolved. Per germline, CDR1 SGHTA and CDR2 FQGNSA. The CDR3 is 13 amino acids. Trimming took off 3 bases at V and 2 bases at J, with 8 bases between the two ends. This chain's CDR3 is CASSFNFPYEQYF. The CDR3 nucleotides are TGTGCCAGCAGCTTTAACTTTCCCTACGAGCAGTACTTC.

The CDR3, as DNA: TGTGCCAGCAGTTATGGGAGCCACGAGCAGTACTTC. Amino acid sequence: CASSYGSHEQYF. V usage is TRBV6-5 and J usage is TRBJ2-7, with D tentatively TRBD2 (5 bases). The CDR3 spans 12 residues. The germline CDR1 and CDR2 sequences are MNHEY and SVGAGI. V was clipped by 3 bases and J by 5 bases, with 8 bases between them.

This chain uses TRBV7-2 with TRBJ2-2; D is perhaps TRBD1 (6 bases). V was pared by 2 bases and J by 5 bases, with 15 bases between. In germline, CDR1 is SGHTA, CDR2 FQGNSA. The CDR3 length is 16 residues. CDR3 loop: CASSLFGARGTGELFF. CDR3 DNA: TGTGCCAGCAGCTTATTTGGGGCTAGGGGGACCGGGGAGCTGTTTTTT.

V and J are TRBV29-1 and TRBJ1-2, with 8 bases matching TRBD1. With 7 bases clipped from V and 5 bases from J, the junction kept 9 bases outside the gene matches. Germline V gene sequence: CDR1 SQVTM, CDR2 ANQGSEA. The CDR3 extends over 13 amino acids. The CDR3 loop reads CSAADRELYGYTF. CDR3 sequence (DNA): TGCAGCGCCGCGGACAGGGAATTATATGGCTACACCTTC.